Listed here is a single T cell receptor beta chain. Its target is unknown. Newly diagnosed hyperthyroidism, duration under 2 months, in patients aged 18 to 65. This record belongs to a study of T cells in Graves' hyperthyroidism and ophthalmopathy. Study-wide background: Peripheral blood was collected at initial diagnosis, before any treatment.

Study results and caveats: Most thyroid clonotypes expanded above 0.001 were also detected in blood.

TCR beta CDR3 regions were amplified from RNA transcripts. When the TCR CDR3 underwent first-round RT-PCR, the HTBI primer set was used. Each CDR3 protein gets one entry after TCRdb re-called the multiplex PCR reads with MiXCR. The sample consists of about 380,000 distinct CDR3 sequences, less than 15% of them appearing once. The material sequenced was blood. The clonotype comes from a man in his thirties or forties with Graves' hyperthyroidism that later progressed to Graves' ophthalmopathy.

CDR3 in amino acids: CASSVGEDTEAFF. For the CDR3, the DNA is TGTGCCAGCAGCGTAGGGGAGGACACTGAAGCTTTCTTT. The chain couples TRBV9 to TRBJ1-1; D uncertain. CDR1 and CDR2 from the germline V gene are SGDLS and YYNGEE. V lost 0 bases to trimming and J lost 3 bases, with 6 bases between them. This CDR3 region has 13 residues.